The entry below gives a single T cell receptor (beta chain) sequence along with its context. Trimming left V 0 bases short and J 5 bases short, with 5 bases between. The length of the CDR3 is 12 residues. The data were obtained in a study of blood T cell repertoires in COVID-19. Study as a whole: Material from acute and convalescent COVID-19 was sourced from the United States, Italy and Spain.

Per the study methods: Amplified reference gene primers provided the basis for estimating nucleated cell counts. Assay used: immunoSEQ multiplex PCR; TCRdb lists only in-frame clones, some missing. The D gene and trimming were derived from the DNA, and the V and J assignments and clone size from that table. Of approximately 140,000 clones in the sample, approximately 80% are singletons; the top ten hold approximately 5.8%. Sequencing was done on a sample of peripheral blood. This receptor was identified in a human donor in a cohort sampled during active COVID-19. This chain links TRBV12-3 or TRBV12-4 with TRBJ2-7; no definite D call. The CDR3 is CASSLAGNEQYF. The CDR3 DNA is TGTGCCAGCAGTTTAGCGGGCAACGAGCAGTACTTC.